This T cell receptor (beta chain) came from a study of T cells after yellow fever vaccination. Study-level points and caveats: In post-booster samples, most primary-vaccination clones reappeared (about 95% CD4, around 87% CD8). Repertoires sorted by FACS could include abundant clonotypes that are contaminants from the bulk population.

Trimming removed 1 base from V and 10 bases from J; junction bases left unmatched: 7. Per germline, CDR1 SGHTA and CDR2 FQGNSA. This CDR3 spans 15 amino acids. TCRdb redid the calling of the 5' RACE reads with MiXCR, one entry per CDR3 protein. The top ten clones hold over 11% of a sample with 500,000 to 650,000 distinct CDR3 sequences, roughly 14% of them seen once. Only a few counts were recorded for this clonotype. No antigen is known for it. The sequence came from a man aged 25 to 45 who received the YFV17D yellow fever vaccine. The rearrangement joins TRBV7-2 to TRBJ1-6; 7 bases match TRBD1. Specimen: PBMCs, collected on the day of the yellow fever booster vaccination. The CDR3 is CASSLGGQGQSPLHF. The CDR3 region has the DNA TGTGCCAGCAGCTTAGGTGGTCAGGGACAGTCACCCCTCCACTTT.